This T cell receptor beta chain is drawn from a study of blood T cell repertoires in COVID-19. As for the study in general: Samples taken during acute and convalescent COVID-19 were collected in the United States, Italy and Spain.

Only in-frame clones appear in the TCRdb table, and some are missing; sequencing was by immunoSEQ multiplex PCR. Of 200,000 to 300,000 clones in the sample, nearly 90% were seen once. V was shortened by 1 base and J by 6 bases, with 19 bases between the two germline ends. The CDR3 contains 17 residues. Germline assignment: CDR1 LNHDA and CDR2 SQIVND (reference sequence). This chain links TRBV19 with TRBJ1-5; D is unresolved. This clonotype was obtained from a human donor in a cohort sampled during active COVID-19. Sample: peripheral blood. CDR3 sequence reads: CASSIAPQPARGQPQHF. CDR3 sequence (DNA): TGTGCCAGTAGTATAGCCCCTCAGCCTGCGCGGGGTCAGCCCCAGCATTTT.